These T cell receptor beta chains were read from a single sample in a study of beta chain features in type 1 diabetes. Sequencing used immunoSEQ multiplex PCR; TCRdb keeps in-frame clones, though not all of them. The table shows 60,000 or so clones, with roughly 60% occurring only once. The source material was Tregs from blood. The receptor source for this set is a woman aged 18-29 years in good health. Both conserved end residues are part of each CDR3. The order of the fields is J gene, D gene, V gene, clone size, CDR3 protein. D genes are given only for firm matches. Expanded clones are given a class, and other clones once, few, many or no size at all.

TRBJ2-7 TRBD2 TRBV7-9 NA CASSYNSGSGEQYF
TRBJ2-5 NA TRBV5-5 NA CASSFEETQYF
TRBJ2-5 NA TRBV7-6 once CASSARGQETQYF
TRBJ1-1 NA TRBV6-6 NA CASSYAGNTEAFF
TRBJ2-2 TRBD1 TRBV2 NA CASTRDRSNTGELFF
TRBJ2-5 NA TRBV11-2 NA CASSSRLPQETQYF
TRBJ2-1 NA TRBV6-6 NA CASSYSDGRTQFF
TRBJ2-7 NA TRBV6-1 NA CASSRQYYEQYF
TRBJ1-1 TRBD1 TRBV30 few CAVTGDSEAFF
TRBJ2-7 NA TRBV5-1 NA CASSLAQGSYEQYF
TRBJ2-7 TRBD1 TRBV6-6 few CASRLTGGASYEQYF
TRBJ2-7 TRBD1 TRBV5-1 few CASSEWDRGPYEQYF
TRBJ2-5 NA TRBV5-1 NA CASSFLPQETQYF
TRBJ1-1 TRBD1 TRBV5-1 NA CASSWTGQNTEAFF
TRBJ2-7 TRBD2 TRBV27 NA CASSLTSGGSYEQYF